The 6 T cell receptor beta chains reported below all come from one sample, sequenced in a study of control samples from healthy donors and cancer patients. Sequenced by immunoSEQ multiplex PCR; TCRdb stores in-frame clones only, minus some. The sample includes about 180,000 clones, around 94% of them seen just once. Sequenced input: blood. These receptor sequences come from a man aged 30 to 39 in good health.

This rearrangement joins TRBV2 to TRBJ1-2; maybe TRBD1 (6 bases). This CDR3 has 13 amino acids. V was trimmed by 6 bases and J by 2 bases, leaving 10 bases between them. The germline CDR1 and CDR2 sequences are SNHLY and FYNNEI. The CDR3 DNA reads TGTGCCAGCAGGGGGACAAGGAACTATGGCTACACCTTC. Encoded protein: CASRGTRNYGYTF.

The V call is TRBV27, the J call TRBJ1-2; D remains ambiguous. Germline V gene data show CDR1 as MNHEY and CDR2 as SMNVEV (reference sequence). The CDR3 is made up of 12 amino acids. V lost 3 bases and J lost 8, with 10 bases in between. CDR3 protein: CASSFLIEGYTF. The CDR3 DNA reads as TGTGCCAGCAGTTTTCTCATAGAGGGCTACACCTTC.

This clone has a single count. V is TRBV10-3 and J is TRBJ1-5; the D gene is possibly TRBD1 (5 bases). Trimming stripped 10 bases from V and 6 bases from J, with 16 bases between. This CDR3 is 13 amino acids long. CDR1 and CDR2 from the germline V gene are ENHRY and SYGVKD. CDR3 DNA sequence: TGTGCCACTGGGGAGACAGTCGGTCAGCCCCAGCATTTT. Translated: CATGETVGQPQHF.

This rearrangement joins TRBV6-2 or TRBV6-3 to TRBJ1-2, with 9 bases identical to TRBD1. The V gene's germline CDR1 is MNHEY and CDR2 SVGEGT. This CDR3 comprises 14 residues. V lost 5 bases, J lost 4 bases, and 5 bases stayed unmatched. In DNA, the CDR3 is TGTGCCAGCAGTCTACCGGGACAGGGCTATGGCTACACCTTC. Its protein product is CASSLPGQGYGYTF.

A single count supports this clone. The chain combines TRBV11-2 with TRBJ1-2; 10 nucleotides line up with TRBD1. The CDR3 length is 15 residues. Germline CDR1 is SGHAT and CDR2 is FQNNGV. With 5 bases clipped from V and 7 bases from J, the junction kept 10 bases outside the gene matches. The chain's CDR3 is CASSQTGTGAGGYTF. The CDR3 DNA reads as TGTGCCAGCAGCCAAACCGGGACAGGGGCGGGTGGCTACACCTTC.

V gene TRBV27 combines with J gene TRBJ2-5, with no clear D. CDR1 is MNHEY, CDR2 SMNVEV, per germline (reference sequence). Trimming took off 4 bases at V and 0 bases at J, with 9 bases between the two ends. The CDR3 extends over 14 amino acids. For the CDR3, the DNA is TGTGCCAGCAGTTCCCTCTCGTACCAAGAGACCCAGTACTTC. This encodes CASSSLSYQETQYF.